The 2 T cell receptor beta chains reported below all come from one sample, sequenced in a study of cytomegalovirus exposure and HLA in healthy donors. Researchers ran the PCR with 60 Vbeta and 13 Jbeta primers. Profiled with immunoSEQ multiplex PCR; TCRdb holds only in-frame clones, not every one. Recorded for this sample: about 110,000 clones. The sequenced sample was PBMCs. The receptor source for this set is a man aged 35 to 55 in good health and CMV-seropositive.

The CDR3 spells CASSRGEGLVYEQYF. The CDR3 DNA is TGTGCCAGTAGTCGAGGGGAGGGCCTGGTCTACGAGCAGTACTTC. V is TRBV19 and J is TRBJ2-7; TRBD2 matches at 7 bases. Unmatched junction bases numbered 10, after V lost 5 bases and J lost 3 bases. The CDR3 sequence is 15 residues long. CDR1 LNHDA and CDR2 SQIVND come from the germline V gene (reference sequence).

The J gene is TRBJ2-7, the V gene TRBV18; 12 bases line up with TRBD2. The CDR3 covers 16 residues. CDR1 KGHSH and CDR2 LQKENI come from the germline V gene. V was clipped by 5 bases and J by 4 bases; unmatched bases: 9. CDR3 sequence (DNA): TGTGCCAGCTCAACCCGGACTAGCGGGACCCCATACGAGCAGTACTTC. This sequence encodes CASSTRTSGTPYEQYF.